These 31 T cell receptor beta chains were sequenced from one sample in a study of OX40 agonist ivuxolimab in advanced cancers. The protocol was immunoSEQ multiplex PCR, while the TCRdb copy is restricted to in-frame clones and leaves out a portion. Of 70,000 to 75,000 clones listed, around 82% are singletons. Sequencing was performed on CD4+ or CD8+ T cells sorted from blood, taken in a trial of the OX40 agonist ivuxolimab. The receptor source for this set is an adult with an advanced solid tumor such as melanoma, head and neck, liver or kidney cancer.

The chain combines TRBV6-1 with TRBJ1-2; D uncertain. The CDR3 contains 14 residues. Germline CDR1 and CDR2: MNHNS and SASEGT. The V gene lost 8 bases and the J gene lost 6 bases, with 19 bases spanning the gap. The CDR3: CASLRGGTADGYTF. CDR3 bases: TGTGCCAGCCTACGGGGAGGAACAGCCGATGGCTACACCTTC.

The V and J genes are TRBV5-4 and TRBJ1-4; D uncertain. Germline assignment: CDR1 SGHNT and CDR2 YYREEE (reference sequence). V dropped 0 bases and J dropped 0 bases, with 9 bases sitting between them. The CDR3 runs 16 residues. The CDR3 is CASSLESEATNEKLFF. CDR3 nucleotide sequence: TGTGCCAGCAGCTTGGAGAGCGAGGCAACTAATGAAAAACTGTTTTTT.

The chain is built from TRBV4-2 and TRBJ1-2; 9 nucleotides align to TRBD1. CDR3 size: 15 residues. J lost 3 bases, V lost 4 bases, and 6 bases had no gene match. CDR1 and CDR2 (germline): LGHNA, YNFKEQ. The DNA of the CDR3 is TGTGCCAGCAGCCGGGGACAGGGCTTAGACTATGGCTACACCTTC. Its translation is CASSRGQGLDYGYTF.

The chain uses TRBV12-5 and TRBJ1-5, with TRBD1 as a possible D gene (6 bases). The V and J ends lost 7 bases and 5 bases respectively, with 21 bases between them. The germline V gene has CDR1 LGHNT and CDR2 FRNRAP. The CDR3 totals 16 residues. The CDR3 nucleotides are TGTGCTAGTGCGGAGGGAAACATGGACAGTTATCAGCCCCAGCATTTT. It translates to CASAEGNMDSYQPQHF.

This chain links TRBV5-1 with TRBJ2-7, with 10 nucleotides matching TRBD1. CDR3 length equals 16 residues. Germline trimming cut 4 bases from V and 2 bases from J; bases unmatched to any gene: 9. Germline loops: CDR1 SGHRS, CDR2 YFSETQ. CDR3 nucleotide sequence: TGCGCCAGCAGCAAAACCGGGACAGGGGCACCCTACGAGCAGTACTTC. This codes for CASSKTGTGAPYEQYF.

The rearrangement joins TRBV28 to TRBJ2-6, with D maybe TRBD1 (6 bases). Per germline, CDR1 MDHEN and CDR2 SYDVKM. The CDR3 contains 15 residues. Trimming took 11 bases from V and 4 from J, leaving 18 bases between them. CDR3 loop: CAVSVAGAGANVLTF. The CDR3 nucleotides read TGTGCCGTCTCTGTCGCAGGGGCAGGGGCCAACGTCCTGACTTTC.

This sequence joins TRBV2 and TRBJ1-4; D remains unclear. The CDR3 spans 14 residues. Trimming removed 5 bases at V and 4 bases at J, with 11 bases between. CDR1 is SNHLY and CDR2 is FYNNEI in the germline V gene. The CDR3 DNA reads as TGTGCCAGCAGTCTACAGAGTGGTAATGAAAAACTGTTTTTT. Amino acid sequence: CASSLQSGNEKLFF.

V gene TRBV5-4 combines with J gene TRBJ2-5; D is possibly TRBD2 (5 bases). Germline assignment: CDR1 SGHNT and CDR2 YYREEE (reference sequence). The V end was cut by 4 bases, the J end by 5 bases, with 21 bases between. CDR3 length equals 16 residues. This CDR3 is CASSPRTGYFGETQYF. The CDR3 region has the DNA TGTGCCAGCAGCCCCCGGACGGGGTACTTTGGGGAGACCCAGTACTTC.

The chain carries TRBV5-4 and TRBJ2-7; D might be TRBD1 (6 bases). The CDR3 contains 12 residues. CDR1 is SGHNT, CDR2 YYREEE, per germline (reference sequence). Between the trimmed V and J ends, which lost 5 bases and 4 bases, there was a span of 10 bases. For the CDR3, the DNA is TGTGCCAGCAGTTACCAGGGGTACGAGCAGTACTTC. Translation gives CASSYQGYEQYF.

The chain couples TRBV5-1 to TRBJ2-1; D perhaps matches TRBD2 (6 bases). Germline V gives CDR1 SGHRS, CDR2 YFSETQ. The CDR3 spans 13 residues. V shed 4 bases and J shed 6 bases, with 11 bases lying between them. The CDR3 region has the DNA TGCGCCAGCAGCAGGGACTGGGCCAATGAGCAGTTCTTC. Amino acid sequence: CASSRDWANEQFF.

This rearrangement joins TRBV7-2 to TRBJ1-3, with 8 positions matching TRBD1. Germline loops: CDR1 SGHTA, CDR2 FQGNSA. V shed 5 bases and J 0 bases; nucleotides not matched to a gene: 3. The CDR3 extends over 15 amino acids. The CDR3 DNA sequence: TGTGCCAGCAGCCTTGGGACAGGCTCTGGAAACACCATATATTTT. Residues: CASSLGTGSGNTIYF.

The CDR3 DNA sequence: TGTGCCAGCAGTTCACTAGGCAATGAGCAGTTCTTC. It translates to CASSSLGNEQFF. The chain has TRBV28 and TRBJ2-1; D is possibly TRBD2 (5 bases). Germline values: CDR1 MDHEN, CDR2 SYDVKM. The CDR3 is 12 amino acids. Trimming cost V 4 bases and J 6 bases, with 7 bases left between them.

The chain joins TRBV4-2 to TRBJ2-3; 8 positions match TRBD2. Germline V gene sequence: CDR1 LGHNA, CDR2 YNFKEQ. CDR3 length: 19 residues. V was clipped by 2 bases and J by 0 bases; unmatched bases: 13. The CDR3 reads CASSQIPGGAIPSTDTQYF. The CDR3 bases are TGTGCCAGCAGCCAAATTCCCGGGGGGGCGATACCGAGCACAGATACGCAGTATTTT.

The V and J genes are TRBV10-3 and TRBJ1-2; TRBD1 aligns across 8 bases. The V segment lost 6 bases and the J segment 4 bases; nucleotides outside the gene matches: 7. Germline-derived CDR1 and CDR2 are ENHRY and SYGVKD. The CDR3 is 14 amino acids. The CDR3 DNA reads as TGTGCCATCAGGGGGACAGGTTATGGCTATGGCTACACCTTC. Translated: CAIRGTGYGYGYTF.

The rearrangement uses TRBV29-1 and TRBJ2-1; 11 bases map to TRBD1. The V segment lost 7 bases and the J segment 9 bases; nucleotides outside the gene matches: 8. This CDR3 comprises 13 residues. Germline V gene data show CDR1 as SQVTM and CDR2 as ANQGSEA. The CDR3, as DNA: TGCAGCGCCGCGCGGACAGGGGGCGCTGAGCAGTTCTTC. Translation gives CSAARTGGAEQFF.

This clone is a singleton in its sample. The chain uses TRBV10-3 and TRBJ2-7; 8 bases match TRBD2. The CDR3 is 15 residues long. CDR1 ENHRY and CDR2 SYGVKD come from the germline V gene. The J segment lost 0 bases and the V segment lost 4 bases, leaving 5 bases of the junction unmatched. The CDR3 is CAISVRLASSYEQYF. The CDR3 nucleotides are TGTGCCATCAGTGTACGACTAGCGAGCTCCTACGAGCAGTACTTC.

The rearrangement links TRBV28 to TRBJ2-4; 9 bases fit TRBD2. J was trimmed by 2 bases and V by 1 base; bases with no gene match: 6. The CDR3 length is 17 residues. Germline values: CDR1 MDHEN, CDR2 SYDVKM. CDR3 nucleotide sequence: TGTGCCAGCAGTTTATTTGGCGGGAGGGGATCCAAAAACATTCAGTACTTC. This codes for CASSLFGGRGSKNIQYF.

This chain joins TRBV28 and TRBJ2-3; no reliable D call. Germline V gives CDR1 MDHEN, CDR2 SYDVKM. CDR3 length: 12 residues. Trimming stripped 1 base from V and 6 bases from J, with 5 bases between. This CDR3 is CASSLSWDTQYF. The DNA of the CDR3 is TGTGCCAGCAGTTTATCGTGGGATACGCAGTATTTT.

This clone appeared once. This chain uses TRBV4-3 with TRBJ2-6, with no clear D. CDR1 LGHNA and CDR2 YSLEER come from the germline V gene. This CDR3 comprises 15 residues. Trimming took 2 bases from V and 0 from J, leaving 5 bases between them. The CDR3 here is CASSQRSSGANVLTF. Here the CDR3 DNA reads TGCGCCAGCAGCCAACGAAGCTCTGGGGCCAACGTCCTGACTTTC.

The CDR3 is CASSPSPTGLRGQPQHF. CDR3 in DNA: TGTGCCAGCAGCCCATCCCCGACAGGGTTACGAGGTCAGCCCCAGCATTTT. The chain links TRBV7-2 to TRBJ1-5; TRBD1 matches at 7 bases. The CDR3 length is 17 residues. Trimming at V came to 5 bases and at J to 6 bases, leaving 16 bases not matched to a gene. From germline, CDR1 is SGHTA and CDR2 FQGNSA.

The chain links TRBV5-6 to TRBJ2-3; D not certain. Germline V lookup: CDR1 SGHDT, CDR2 YYEEEE. This CDR3 comprises 15 residues. Trimming removed 1 base at V and 0 bases at J, with 9 bases between. The chain's CDR3 is CASSLNPVSTDTQYF. DNA of the CDR3: TGTGCCAGCAGCTTGAACCCGGTGAGCACAGATACGCAGTATTTT.

CDR3 DNA sequence: TGCGCCAGCAGCCCCGGGACAGGCAGAATCTATGGCTACACCTTC. It encodes CASSPGTGRIYGYTF. The V call is TRBV4-1, the J call TRBJ1-2; 8 bases are a match to TRBD1. The CDR3 is 15 amino acids. J gave up 4 bases and V 4 bases, and 8 bases lay outside the gene matches. Germline V gene data show CDR1 as MGHRA and CDR2 as YSYEKL.

The CDR3 sequence is CASNRPGVRTEAFF. The CDR3 DNA reads TGTGCCAGCAATCGACCGGGGGTGAGGACTGAAGCTTTCTTT. The J gene is TRBJ1-1, the V gene TRBV6-5, with D tentatively TRBD1 (5 bases). Trimming removed 7 bases at V and 5 bases at J, with 17 bases between. Per germline, CDR1 MNHEY and CDR2 SVGAGI. The CDR3 spans 14 residues.

This chain joins TRBV7-2 and TRBJ1-1; D might be TRBD1 (6 bases). The ends were cut back, 1 base at V and 3 bases at J, with 12 bases in the middle. The CDR3 is 15 amino acids. Per the germline V gene, CDR1 is SGHTA and CDR2 is FQGNSA. CDR3 DNA: TGTGCCAGCAGCTTAGTGTGGGGGCCCTACACTGAAGCTTTCTTT. Translating gives CASSLVWGPYTEAFF.

The rearrangement joins TRBV4-2 to TRBJ2-3; D gene unclear. The CDR3 sequence is 15 residues long. With 0 bases removed from V and 3 bases from J, the gap between germline ends came to 10 bases. CDR1 and CDR2 from the germline V gene are LGHNA and YNFKEQ. The CDR3 reads CASSQDGRRTDTQYF. The CDR3 DNA follows: TGTGCCAGCAGCCAAGACGGCAGAAGGACAGATACGCAGTATTTT.

CDR3 nucleotide sequence: TGTGCCAGCAGCTTAGGAGGGGTAGCGGGAATGCAGTACGAGCAGTACTTC. Its translation is CASSLGGVAGMQYEQYF. The chain recombines TRBV7-2 with TRBJ2-7; 8 nucleotides match TRBD2. V dropped 1 base and J dropped 4; count of bases not matched to a gene: 12. The CDR3 is 17 amino acids. Germline lookup yields CDR1 SGHTA and CDR2 FQGNSA.

CDR3 in DNA: TGTGCCAGCAGTTTAAGGGGCGGGGAGCTGTTTTTT. Its translation: CASSLRGGELFF. The rearrangement uses TRBV28 and TRBJ2-2, with D possibly matching TRBD1 (5 bases). The CDR3 is made up of 12 amino acids. The germline V gene has CDR1 MDHEN and CDR2 SYDVKM. V dropped 2 bases and J dropped 7 bases, with 5 bases sitting between them.

The chain recombines TRBV11-2 with TRBJ2-3, with a weak D call TRBD2 (5 bases). Germline lookup yields CDR1 SGHAT and CDR2 FQNNGV. Trimming removed 1 base at V and 1 base at J, with 12 bases between. This CDR3 spans 16 amino acids. The CDR3 DNA is TGTGCCAGCAGCTTAGCTTGGCGTAGCGGCACAGATACGCAGTATTTT. Amino acid sequence: CASSLAWRSGTDTQYF.

The chain joins TRBV6-5 to TRBJ2-7; 8 bases are shared with TRBD2. With 6 bases clipped from V and 0 bases from J, the junction kept 7 bases outside the gene matches. Germline V gene lookup returns CDR1 MNHEY and CDR2 SVGAGI. This CDR3 has 15 residues. The DNA of the CDR3 is TGTGCCAGCAGCCGTAGCGGGGAGAGCTCCTACGAGCAGTACTTC. Translation: CASSRSGESSYEQYF.

This chain links TRBV28 with TRBJ1-4; TRBD1 matches at 9 bases. The CDR3 is 16 residues long. Germline assignment: CDR1 MDHEN and CDR2 SYDVKM. Trimming removed 7 bases from V and 0 bases from J; junction bases left unmatched: 6. The CDR3 coding sequence is TGTGCCAGCACTAGGACAGGGGCTACAACTAATGAAAAACTGTTTTTT. This gives the protein CASTRTGATTNEKLFF.

This clone appeared a single time. The genes are TRBV5-6 and TRBJ2-3; perhaps D is TRBD1 or TRBD2 (5 bases each). Trimming cost V 4 bases and J 2 bases, with 14 bases left between them. CDR1 is SGHDT and CDR2 is YYEEEE in the germline V gene. The length of the CDR3 is 15 residues. Here the CDR3 DNA reads TGTGCCAGCAGCGATACCGGGACGACCACAGATACGCAGTATTTT. Residues: CASSDTGTTTDTQYF.